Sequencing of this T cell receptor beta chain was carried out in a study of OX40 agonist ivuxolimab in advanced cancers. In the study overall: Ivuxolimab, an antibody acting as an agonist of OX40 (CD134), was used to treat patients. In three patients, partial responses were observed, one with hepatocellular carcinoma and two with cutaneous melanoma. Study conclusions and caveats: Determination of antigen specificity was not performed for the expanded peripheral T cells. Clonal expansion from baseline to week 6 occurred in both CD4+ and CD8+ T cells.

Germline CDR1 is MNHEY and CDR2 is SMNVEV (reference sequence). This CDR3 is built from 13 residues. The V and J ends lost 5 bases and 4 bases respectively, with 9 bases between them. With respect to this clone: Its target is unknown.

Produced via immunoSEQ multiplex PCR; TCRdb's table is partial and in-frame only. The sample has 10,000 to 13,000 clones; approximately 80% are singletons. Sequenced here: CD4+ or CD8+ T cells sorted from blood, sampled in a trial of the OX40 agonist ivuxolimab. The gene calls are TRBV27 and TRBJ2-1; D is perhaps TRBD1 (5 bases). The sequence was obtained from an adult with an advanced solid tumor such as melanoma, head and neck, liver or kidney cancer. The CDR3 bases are TGTGCCAGCAGTGACCAGGGTTACAATGAGCAGTTCTTC. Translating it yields CASSDQGYNEQFF.